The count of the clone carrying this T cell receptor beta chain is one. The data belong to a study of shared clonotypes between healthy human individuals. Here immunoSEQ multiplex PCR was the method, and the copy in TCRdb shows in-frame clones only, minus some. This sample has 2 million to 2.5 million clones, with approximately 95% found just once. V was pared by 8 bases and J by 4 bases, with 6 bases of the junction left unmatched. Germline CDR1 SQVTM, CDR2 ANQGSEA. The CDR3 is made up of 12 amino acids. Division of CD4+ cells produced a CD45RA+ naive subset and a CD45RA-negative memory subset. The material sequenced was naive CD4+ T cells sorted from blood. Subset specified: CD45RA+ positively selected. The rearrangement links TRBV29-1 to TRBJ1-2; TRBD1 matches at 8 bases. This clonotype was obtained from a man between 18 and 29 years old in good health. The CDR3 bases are TGCAGCCCGGACAGGGCCCTCTATGGCTACACCTTC. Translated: CSPDRALYGYTF.